This T cell receptor beta chain was found in a study of radiotherapy plus CTLA-4 blockade in lung cancer. On the study more broadly: Among all patients, 15% to 20% showed objective responses, while about 30% had disease control. The study's findings and limits: Increased serum interferon-beta after radiation also reportedly predicted response strongly. Blood TCR clones of tumor origin expanded after radiotherapy plus ipilimumab.

On this clone itself: Its specificity is unknown.

Measured with immunoSEQ multiplex PCR; TCRdb has only the in-frame clones, and not every one. The sample includes around 40,000 clones, about 75% of them seen just once. Enrolled patients, whose metastatic non-small-cell lung cancer was chemo-refractory, received focal radiation plus CTLA-4 blockade with ipilimumab. Per the germline V gene, CDR1 is SGHDT and CDR2 is YYEEEE. V was cut by 5 bases and J by 2 bases, with 28 bases left in between. This CDR3 contains 19 residues. V usage is TRBV5-6 and J usage is TRBJ1-1, with unresolved D. The receptor comes from a human donor with non-small cell lung cancer who had stable disease on radiotherapy plus ipilimumab. The sample was peripheral blood, taken from a patient treated with radiotherapy plus ipilimumab. The CDR3 DNA is TGTGCCAGCAGTCATTTTGCGCTGGGCCCGGTCACCTTAAACACTGAAGCTTTCTTT. It yields the protein CASSHFALGPVTLNTEAFF. The full variable domain, with the rest looked up from reference TRBV5-6 and TRBJ1-1, is DAGVTQSPTHLIKTRGQQVTLRCSPKSGHDTVSWYQQALGQGPQFIFQYYEEEERQRGNFPDRFSGHQFPNYSSELNVNALLLGDSALYLCASSHFALGPVTLNTEAFFGQGTRLTVV.